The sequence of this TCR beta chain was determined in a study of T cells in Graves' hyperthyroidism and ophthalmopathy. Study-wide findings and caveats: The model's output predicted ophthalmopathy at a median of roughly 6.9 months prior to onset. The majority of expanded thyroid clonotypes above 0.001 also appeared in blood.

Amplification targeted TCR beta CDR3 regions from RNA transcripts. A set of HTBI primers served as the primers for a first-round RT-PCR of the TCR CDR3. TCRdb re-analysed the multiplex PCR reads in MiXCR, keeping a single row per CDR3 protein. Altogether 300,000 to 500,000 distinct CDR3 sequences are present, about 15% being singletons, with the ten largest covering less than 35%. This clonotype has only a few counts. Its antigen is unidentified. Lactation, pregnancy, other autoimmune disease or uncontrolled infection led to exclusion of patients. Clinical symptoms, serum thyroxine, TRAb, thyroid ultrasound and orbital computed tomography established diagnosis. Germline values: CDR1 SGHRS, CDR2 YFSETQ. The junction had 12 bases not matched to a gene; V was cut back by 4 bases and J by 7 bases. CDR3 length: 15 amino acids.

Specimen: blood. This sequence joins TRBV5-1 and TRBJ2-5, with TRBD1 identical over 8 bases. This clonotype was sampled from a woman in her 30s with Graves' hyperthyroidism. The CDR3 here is CASSKGQAISATQYF. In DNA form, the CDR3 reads TGCGCCAGCAGCAAGGGACAGGCCATATCCGCGACCCAGTACTTC.